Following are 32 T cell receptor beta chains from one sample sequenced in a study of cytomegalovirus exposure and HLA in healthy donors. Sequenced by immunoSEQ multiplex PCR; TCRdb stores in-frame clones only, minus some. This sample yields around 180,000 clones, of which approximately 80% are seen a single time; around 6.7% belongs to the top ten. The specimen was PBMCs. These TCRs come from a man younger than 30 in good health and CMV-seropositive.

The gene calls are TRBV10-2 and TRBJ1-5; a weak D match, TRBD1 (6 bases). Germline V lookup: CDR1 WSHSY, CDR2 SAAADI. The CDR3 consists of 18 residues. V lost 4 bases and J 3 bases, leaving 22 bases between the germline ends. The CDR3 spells CASSVGGPHSGDNQPQHF. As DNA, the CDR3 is TGCGCCAGCAGTGTCGGGGGGCCCCATTCGGGGGACAATCAGCCCCAGCATTTT.

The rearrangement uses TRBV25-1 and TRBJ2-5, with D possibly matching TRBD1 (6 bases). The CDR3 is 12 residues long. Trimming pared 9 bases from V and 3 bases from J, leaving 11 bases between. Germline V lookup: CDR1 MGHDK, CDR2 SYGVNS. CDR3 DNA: TGTGCCAGTCTAGGGGACAAAGAGACCCAGTACTTC. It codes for CASLGDKETQYF.

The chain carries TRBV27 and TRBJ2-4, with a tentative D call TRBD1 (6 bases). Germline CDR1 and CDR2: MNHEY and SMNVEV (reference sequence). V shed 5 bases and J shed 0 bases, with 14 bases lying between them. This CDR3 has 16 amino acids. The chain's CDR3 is CASSPRQAGAKNIQYF. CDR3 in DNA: TGTGCCAGCAGTCCCCGACAGGCCGGAGCCAAAAACATTCAGTACTTC.

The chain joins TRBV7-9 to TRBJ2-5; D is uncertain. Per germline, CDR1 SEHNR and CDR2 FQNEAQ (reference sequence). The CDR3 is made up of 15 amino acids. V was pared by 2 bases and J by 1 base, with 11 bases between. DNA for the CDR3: TGTGCCAGCAGCTTATTTGCACAGATCCAAGAGACCCAGTACTTC. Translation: CASSLFAQIQETQYF.

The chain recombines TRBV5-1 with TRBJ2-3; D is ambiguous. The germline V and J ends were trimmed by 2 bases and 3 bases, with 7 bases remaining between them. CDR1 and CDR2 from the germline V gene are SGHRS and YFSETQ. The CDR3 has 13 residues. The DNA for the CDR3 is TGCGCCAGCAGCTTCGATCAGACAGATACGCAGTATTTT. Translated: CASSFDQTDTQYF. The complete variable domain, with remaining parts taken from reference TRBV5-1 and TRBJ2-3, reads KAGVTQTPRYLIKTRGQQVTLSCSPISGHRSVSWYQQTPGQGLQFLFEYFSETQRNKGNFPGRFSGRQFSNSRSEMNVSTLELGDSALYLCASSFDQTDTQYFGPGTRLTVL.

The CDR3 sequence is CSVESATSGPVNEQFF. The CDR3 DNA sequence: TGCAGCGTTGAAAGCGCGACTAGCGGGCCCGTCAATGAGCAGTTCTTC. V is TRBV29-1 and J is TRBJ2-1, with 10 positions matching TRBD2. V was pared by 2 bases and J by 6 bases, with 10 bases of the junction left unmatched. Germline V gives CDR1 SQVTM, CDR2 ANQGSEA. This CDR3 contains 16 residues.

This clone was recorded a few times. The CDR3 loop is CASSLGQLSNQPQHF. As DNA, the CDR3 is TGTGCCAGCAGCTTGGGTCAACTTAGCAATCAGCCCCAGCATTTT. The genes are TRBV5-8 and TRBJ1-5; D uncertain. This CDR3 has 15 residues. Deletions cut 0 bases from V and 0 bases from J, with 7 bases between. Germline-derived CDR1 and CDR2 are SGHTS and YDEGEE.

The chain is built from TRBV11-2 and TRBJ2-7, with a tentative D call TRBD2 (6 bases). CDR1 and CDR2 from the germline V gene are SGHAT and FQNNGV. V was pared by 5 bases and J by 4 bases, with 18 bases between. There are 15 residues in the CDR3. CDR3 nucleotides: TGTGCCAGCAGCGCGGGACTCCCGGAGATATACGAGCAGTACTTC. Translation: CASSAGLPEIYEQYF.

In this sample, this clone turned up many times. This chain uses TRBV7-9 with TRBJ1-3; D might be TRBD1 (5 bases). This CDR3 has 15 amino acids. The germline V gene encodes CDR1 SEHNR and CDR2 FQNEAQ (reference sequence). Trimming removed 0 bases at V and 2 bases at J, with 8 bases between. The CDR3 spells CASSLAPGTGNTIYF. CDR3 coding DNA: TGTGCCAGCAGCTTAGCGCCAGGGACTGGAAACACCATATATTTT.

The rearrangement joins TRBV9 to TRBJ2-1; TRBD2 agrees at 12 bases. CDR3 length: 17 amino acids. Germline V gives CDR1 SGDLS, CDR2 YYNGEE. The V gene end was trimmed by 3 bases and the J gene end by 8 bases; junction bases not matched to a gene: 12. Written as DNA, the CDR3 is TGTGCCAGCAGCGGACCACTGACTAGCGGGAGCTCGGATGAGCAGTTCTTC. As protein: CASSGPLTSGSSDEQFF.

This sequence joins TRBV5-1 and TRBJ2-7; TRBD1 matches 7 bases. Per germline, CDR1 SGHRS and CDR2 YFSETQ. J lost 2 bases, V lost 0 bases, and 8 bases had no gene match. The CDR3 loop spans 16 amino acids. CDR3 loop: CASSLGPPGQPYEQYF. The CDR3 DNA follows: TGCGCCAGCAGCTTGGGTCCCCCGGGACAGCCCTACGAGCAGTACTTC.

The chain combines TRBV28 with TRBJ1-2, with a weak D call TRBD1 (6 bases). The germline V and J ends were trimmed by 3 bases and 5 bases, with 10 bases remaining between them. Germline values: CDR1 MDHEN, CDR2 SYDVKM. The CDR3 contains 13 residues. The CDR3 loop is CASSLGQTYGYTF. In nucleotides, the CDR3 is TGTGCCAGCAGTTTGGGACAAACTTATGGCTACACCTTC.

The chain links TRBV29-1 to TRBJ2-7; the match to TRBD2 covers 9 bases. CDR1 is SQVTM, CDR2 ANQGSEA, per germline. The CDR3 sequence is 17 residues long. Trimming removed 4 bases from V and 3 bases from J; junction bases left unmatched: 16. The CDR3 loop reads CSVVWGPTSGPFYEQYF. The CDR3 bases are TGCAGCGTTGTTTGGGGGCCGACTAGCGGACCTTTCTACGAGCAGTACTTC.

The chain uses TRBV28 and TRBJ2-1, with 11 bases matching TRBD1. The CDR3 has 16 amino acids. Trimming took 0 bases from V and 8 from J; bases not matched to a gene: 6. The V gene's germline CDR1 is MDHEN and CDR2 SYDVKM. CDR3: CASSLWGQGGVDEQFF. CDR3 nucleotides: TGTGCCAGCAGTTTATGGGGACAGGGGGGAGTGGATGAGCAGTTCTTC.

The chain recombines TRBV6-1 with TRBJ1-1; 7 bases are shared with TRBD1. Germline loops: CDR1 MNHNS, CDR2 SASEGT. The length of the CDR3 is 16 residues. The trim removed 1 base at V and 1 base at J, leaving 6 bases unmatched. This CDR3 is CASSEVPGQPNTEAFF. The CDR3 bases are TGTGCCAGCAGTGAAGTTCCGGGACAGCCGAACACTGAAGCTTTCTTT.

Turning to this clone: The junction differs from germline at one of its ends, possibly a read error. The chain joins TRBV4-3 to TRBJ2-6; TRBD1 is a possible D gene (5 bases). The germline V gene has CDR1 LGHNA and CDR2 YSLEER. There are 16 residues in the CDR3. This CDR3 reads CASSQDRQGWANVLTF. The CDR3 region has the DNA TGCGCCAGCAGCCAAGATCGGCAGGGATGGGCAAACGTCCTGACTTTC.

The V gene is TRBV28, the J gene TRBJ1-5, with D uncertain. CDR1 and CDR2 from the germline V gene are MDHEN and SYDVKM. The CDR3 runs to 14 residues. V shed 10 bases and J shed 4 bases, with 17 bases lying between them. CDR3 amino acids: CATQHHRENQPQHF. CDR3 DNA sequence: TGTGCCACCCAGCACCACAGAGAAAATCAGCCCCAGCATTTT. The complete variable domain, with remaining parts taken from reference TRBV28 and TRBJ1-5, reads DVKVTQSSRYLVKRTGEKVFLECVQDMDHENMFWYRQDPGLGLRLIYFSYDVKMKEKGDIPEGYSVSREKKERFSLILESASTNQTSMYLCATQHHRENQPQHFGDGTRLSIL.

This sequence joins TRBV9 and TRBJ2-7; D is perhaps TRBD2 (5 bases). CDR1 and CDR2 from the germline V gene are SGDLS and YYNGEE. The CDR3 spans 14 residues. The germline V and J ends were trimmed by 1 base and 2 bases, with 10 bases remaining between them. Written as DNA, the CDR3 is TGTGCCAGCAGCGTACGGGATTCCGCCTACGAGCAGTACTTC. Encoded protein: CASSVRDSAYEQYF.

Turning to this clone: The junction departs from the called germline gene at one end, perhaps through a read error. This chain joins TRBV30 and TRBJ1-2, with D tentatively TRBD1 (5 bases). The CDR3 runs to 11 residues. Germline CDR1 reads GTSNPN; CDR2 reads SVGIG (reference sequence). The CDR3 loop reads CAWSVGREKSF. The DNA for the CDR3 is TGTGCCTGGTCGGTGGGGCGGGAGAAGTCCTTC.

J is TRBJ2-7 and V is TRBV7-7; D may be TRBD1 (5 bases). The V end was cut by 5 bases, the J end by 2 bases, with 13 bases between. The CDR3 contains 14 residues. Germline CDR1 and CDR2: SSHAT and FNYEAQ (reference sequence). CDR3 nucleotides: TGTGCCAGCAGCCCCTTTACAGGTGCCTACGAGCAGTACTTC. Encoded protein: CASSPFTGAYEQYF. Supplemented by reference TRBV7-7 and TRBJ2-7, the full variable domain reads GAGVSQSPRYKVTKRGQDVTLRCDPISSHATLYWYQQALGQGPEFLTYFNYEAQPDKSGLPSDRFSAERPEGSISTLTIQRTEQRDSAMYRCASSPFTGAYEQYFGPGTRLTVT.

The CDR3 sequence is CASSQYPVYNEQFF. The CDR3 DNA is TGCGCCAGCAGCCAATATCCCGTTTACAATGAGCAGTTCTTC. V is TRBV4-1 and J is TRBJ2-1, with D unresolved. Germline V gene data show CDR1 as MGHRA and CDR2 as YSYEKL. The CDR3 is made up of 14 amino acids. Trimming took off 2 bases at V and 4 bases at J, with 9 bases between the two ends.

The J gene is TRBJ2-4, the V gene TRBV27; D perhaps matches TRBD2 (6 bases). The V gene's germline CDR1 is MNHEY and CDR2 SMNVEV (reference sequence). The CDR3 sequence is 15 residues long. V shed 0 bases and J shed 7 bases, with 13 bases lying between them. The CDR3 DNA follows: TGTGCCAGCAGTTTATCTCACGGGAGCGGGAACATTCAGTACTTC. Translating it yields CASSLSHGSGNIQYF.

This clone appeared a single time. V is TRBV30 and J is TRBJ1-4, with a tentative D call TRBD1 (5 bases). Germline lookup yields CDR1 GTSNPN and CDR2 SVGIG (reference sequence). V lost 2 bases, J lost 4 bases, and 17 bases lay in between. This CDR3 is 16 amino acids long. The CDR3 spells CAWSPGENSLNEKLFF. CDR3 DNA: TGTGCCTGGAGTCCGGGGGAAAATAGCCTTAATGAAAAACTGTTTTTT.

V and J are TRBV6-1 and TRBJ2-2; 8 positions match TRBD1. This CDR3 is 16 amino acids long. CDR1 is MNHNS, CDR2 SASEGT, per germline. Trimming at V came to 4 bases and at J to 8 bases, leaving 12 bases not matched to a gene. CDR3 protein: CASSGSQGVDRGELFF. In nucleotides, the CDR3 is TGTGCCAGCAGTGGTTCACAGGGGGTCGACCGAGGGGAGCTGTTTTTT.

The CDR3: CASSLAGTGAGYGYTF. The CDR3 region has the DNA TGTGCCAGCAGCTTAGCCGGGACAGGGGCTGGCTATGGCTACACCTTC. This chain uses TRBV11-2 with TRBJ1-2; TRBD1 agrees at 10 bases. J lost 4 bases, V lost 1 base, and 6 bases had no gene match. Germline CDR1 and CDR2: SGHAT and FQNNGV. The CDR3 is made up of 16 amino acids.

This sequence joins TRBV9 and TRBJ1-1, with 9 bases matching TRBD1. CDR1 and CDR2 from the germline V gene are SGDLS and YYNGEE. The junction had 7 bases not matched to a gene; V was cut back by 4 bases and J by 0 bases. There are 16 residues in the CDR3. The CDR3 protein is CASSFTGGAMNTEAFF. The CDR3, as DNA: TGTGCCAGCAGCTTCACAGGGGGCGCAATGAACACTGAAGCTTTCTTT.

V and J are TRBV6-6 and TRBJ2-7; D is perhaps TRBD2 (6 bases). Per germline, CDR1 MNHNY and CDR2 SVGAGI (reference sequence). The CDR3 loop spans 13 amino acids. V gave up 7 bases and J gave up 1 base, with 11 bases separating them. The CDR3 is CASKPGSSYEQYF. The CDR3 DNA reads TGTGCCAGCAAGCCCGGGAGTTCCTACGAGCAGTACTTC.

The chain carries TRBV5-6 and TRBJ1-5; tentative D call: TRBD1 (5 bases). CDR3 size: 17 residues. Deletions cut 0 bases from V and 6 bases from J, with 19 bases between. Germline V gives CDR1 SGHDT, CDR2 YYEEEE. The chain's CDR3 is CASSLDNRDSGSQPQHF. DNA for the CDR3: TGTGCCAGCAGCTTGGACAACCGGGACTCCGGGAGTCAGCCCCAGCATTTT. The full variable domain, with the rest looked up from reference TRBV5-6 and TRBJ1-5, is DAGVTQSPTHLIKTRGQQVTLRCSPKSGHDTVSWYQQALGQGPQFIFQYYEEEERQRGNFPDRFSGHQFPNYSSELNVNALLLGDSALYLCASSLDNRDSGSQPQHFGDGTRLSIL.

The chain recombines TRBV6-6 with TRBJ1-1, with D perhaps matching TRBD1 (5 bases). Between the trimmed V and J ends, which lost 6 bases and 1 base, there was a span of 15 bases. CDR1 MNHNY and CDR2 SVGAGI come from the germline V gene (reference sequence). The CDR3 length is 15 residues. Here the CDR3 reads CASSLSRGSNTEAFF. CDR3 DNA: TGTGCCAGCAGCCTCTCTAGGGGATCGAACACTGAAGCTTTCTTT.

The CDR3 spells CASGAGREQETQYF. CDR3 nucleotides: TGTGCCAGCGGAGCGGGCAGGGAGCAAGAGACCCAGTACTTC. V usage is TRBV28 and J usage is TRBJ2-5; D may be TRBD2 (6 bases). The V end lost 8 bases, the J end lost 2 bases, and 15 bases lay between the germline ends. Germline-derived CDR1 and CDR2 are MDHEN and SYDVKM. The CDR3 is 14 amino acids.

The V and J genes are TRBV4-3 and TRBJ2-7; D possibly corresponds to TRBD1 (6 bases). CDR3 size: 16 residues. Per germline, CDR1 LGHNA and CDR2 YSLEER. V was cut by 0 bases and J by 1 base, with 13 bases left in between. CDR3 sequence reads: CASSQDQGSGSYEQYF. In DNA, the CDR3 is TGCGCCAGCAGCCAAGACCAGGGGTCGGGGTCCTACGAGCAGTACTTC.

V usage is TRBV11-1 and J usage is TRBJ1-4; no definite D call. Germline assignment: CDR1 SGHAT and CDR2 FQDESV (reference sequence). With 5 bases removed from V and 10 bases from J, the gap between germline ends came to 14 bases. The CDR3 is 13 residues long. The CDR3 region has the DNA TGTGCCAGCAGCCATATCACCTCGGGAAAACTGTTTTTT. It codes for CASSHITSGKLFF.